This T cell receptor (beta chain) was sequenced in a study of blood T cell repertoires in COVID-19. Study context: Acute and convalescent COVID-19 samples came from the United States, Italy and Spain.

Assay used: immunoSEQ multiplex PCR; TCRdb lists only in-frame clones, some missing. The sample lists roughly 220,000 clones, around 86% seen once, with 3.5% to 4% in the top ten. Between the trimmed V and J ends, which lost 1 base and 6 bases, there was a span of 4 bases. Germline-derived CDR1 and CDR2 are MGHDK and SYGVNS. The CDR3 spans 12 residues. The genes are TRBV25-1 and TRBJ2-1; D ambiguous. The sequenced sample consisted of PBMCs or T cells enriched from blood (not recorded which). This receptor was obtained from a woman aged 40 to 55 with acute COVID-19. The CDR3 reads CASSEWANEQFF. As DNA, the CDR3 is TGTGCCAGCAGTGAATGGGCCAATGAGCAGTTCTTC.